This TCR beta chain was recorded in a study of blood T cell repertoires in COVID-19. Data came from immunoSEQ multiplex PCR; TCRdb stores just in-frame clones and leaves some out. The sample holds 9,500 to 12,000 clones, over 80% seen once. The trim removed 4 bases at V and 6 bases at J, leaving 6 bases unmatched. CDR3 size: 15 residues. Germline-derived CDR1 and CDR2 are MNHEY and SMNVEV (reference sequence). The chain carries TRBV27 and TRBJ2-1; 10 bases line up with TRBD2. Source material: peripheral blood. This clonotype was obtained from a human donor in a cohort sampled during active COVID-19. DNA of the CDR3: TGTGCCAGCAGTTCTTTAGCGGGGGGCGGCAATGAGCAGTTCTTC. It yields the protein CASSSLAGGGNEQFF.